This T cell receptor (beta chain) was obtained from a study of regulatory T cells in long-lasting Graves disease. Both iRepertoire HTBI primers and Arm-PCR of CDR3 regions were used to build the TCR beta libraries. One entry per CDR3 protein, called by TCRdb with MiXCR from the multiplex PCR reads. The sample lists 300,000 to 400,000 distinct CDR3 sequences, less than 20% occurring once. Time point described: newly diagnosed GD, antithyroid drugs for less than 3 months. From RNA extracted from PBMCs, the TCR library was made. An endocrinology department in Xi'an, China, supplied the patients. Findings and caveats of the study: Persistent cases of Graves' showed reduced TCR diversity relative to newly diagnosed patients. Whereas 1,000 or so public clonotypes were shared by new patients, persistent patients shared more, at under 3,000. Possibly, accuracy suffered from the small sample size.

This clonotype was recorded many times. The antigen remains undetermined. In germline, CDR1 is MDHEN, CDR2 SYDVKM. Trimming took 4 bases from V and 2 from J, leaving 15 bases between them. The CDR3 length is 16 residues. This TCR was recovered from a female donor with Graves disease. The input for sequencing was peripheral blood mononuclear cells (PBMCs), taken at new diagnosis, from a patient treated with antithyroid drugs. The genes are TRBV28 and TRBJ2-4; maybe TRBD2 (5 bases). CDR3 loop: CASSSGLYRTKNIQYF. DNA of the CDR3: TGTGCCAGCAGTTCCGGACTGTACAGAACCAAAAACATTCAGTACTTC.